A single sample is the source of the 14 T cell receptor beta chains below, sequenced in a study of Graves' ophthalmopathy and Graves' hyperthyroidism. The TCR beta CDR3 regions underwent amplification from RNA transcripts. The first-round RT-PCR employed HTBI primers together with the Qiagen OneStep RT-PCR kit. A multiplex PCR was then performed as the second round. TCRdb called the multiplex PCR reads again in MiXCR, with one record for every CDR3 protein. Among around 1.1 million distinct CDR3 sequences, about 40% were seen once, and the ten largest hold roughly 10%. Sequenced sample: peripheral blood or thyroid tissue (not recorded which). Receptor source: an adult man with Graves' hyperthyroidism.

This clonotype was observed many times. An end of the junction differs from the germline gene, which may be a read error. The chain couples TRBV4-1 to TRBJ2-7; D unclear. The CDR3 extends over 13 amino acids. The germline V gene encodes CDR1 MGHRA and CDR2 YSYEKL. The chain's CDR3 is CASSQDLPYEQYF. The CDR3 bases are TGTGCCAGCAGCCAAGATTTACCCTACGAGCAGTACTTC.

The chain has TRBV7-8 and TRBJ1-2; D is possibly TRBD1 (5 bases). Germline CDR1 is SGHVS and CDR2 is FQNEAQ. This CDR3 contains 15 residues. Trimming took off 1 base at V and 11 bases at J, with 20 bases between the two ends. This CDR3 is CASSLEGRAILGYTF. DNA for the CDR3: TGTGCCAGCAGCTTAGAAGGCAGGGCAATTCTTGGGTACACCTTC.

This clonotype was recorded a few times. This chain links TRBV20-1 with TRBJ2-3; unclear D gene. The germline CDR1 and CDR2 sequences are DFQATT and SNEGSKA (reference sequence). The length of the CDR3 is 13 residues. V gave up 0 bases and J gave up 0 bases, with 4 bases separating them. The CDR3 sequence: CSARETSTDTQYF. DNA for the CDR3: TGCAGTGCTAGAGAGACTAGCACAGATACGCAGTATTTT.

The V gene is TRBV20-1, the J gene TRBJ1-5; the match to TRBD1 covers 9 bases. The CDR3 sequence is 14 residues long. Per the germline V gene, CDR1 is DFQATT and CDR2 is SNEGSKA (reference sequence). V was pared by 5 bases and J by 1 base, with 3 bases of the junction left unmatched. CDR3 sequence: CSAGDRVSNQPQHF. The DNA of the CDR3 is TGCAGTGCTGGGGACAGGGTGAGCAATCAGCCCCAGCATTTT.

V gene TRBV30 combines with J gene TRBJ2-2; the D is unclear. Germline-derived CDR1 and CDR2 are GTSNPN and SVGIG (reference sequence). The CDR3 sequence is 13 residues long. The V end was cut by 7 bases, the J end by 0 bases, with 9 bases between. CDR3 DNA: TGTGCCTCTCGGATCGCGAACACCGGGGAGCTGTTTTTT. Translation: CASRIANTGELFF.

This rearrangement joins TRBV29-1 to TRBJ2-5; 12 positions match TRBD2. V trimming: 4 bases; J trimming: 1 base; junction bases outside the gene matches: 7. The CDR3 sequence is 16 residues long. Germline loops: CDR1 SQVTM, CDR2 ANQGSEA. CDR3 protein: CSVVTSGSRIQETQYF. In DNA form, the CDR3 reads TGCAGCGTTGTGACTAGCGGGAGTAGGATCCAAGAGACCCAGTACTTC.

This clonotype was observed a few times. The chain has TRBV3-1 and TRBJ1-1, with 11 positions matching TRBD1. This CDR3 is built from 15 residues. Per germline, CDR1 LGHDT and CDR2 YNNKEL (reference sequence). Unmatched junction bases numbered 8, after V lost 7 bases and J lost 4 bases. The CDR3 region is CASNLEGQGVTEAFF. The CDR3 coding sequence is TGTGCCAGCAACCTCGAGGGACAGGGGGTCACTGAAGCTTTCTTT.

As concerns this clonotype: With a much larger clone just one base away, this may be a read error. This rearrangement joins TRBV9 to TRBJ2-5; D is perhaps TRBD2 (6 bases). Germline CDR1 is SGDLS and CDR2 is YYNGEE. The CDR3 consists of 11 residues. The CDR3 nucleotides are TGCGCCAGCAGCGAACCGGGACTCCGATACTTC. This translates into CASSEPGLRYF. The full variable domain, in which reference TRBV9 and TRBJ2-5 provide the parts outside the CDR3, is DSGVTQTPKHLITATGQRVTLRCSPRSGDLSVYWYQQSLDQGLQFLIQYYNGEERAKGNILERFSAQQFPDLHSELNLSSLELGDSALYFCASSEPGLRYFGPGTRLLVL.

The V call is TRBV20-1, the J call TRBJ2-7, with TRBD2 identical over 7 bases. The CDR3 extends over 14 amino acids. The germline V gene has CDR1 DFQATT and CDR2 SNEGSKA (reference sequence). V dropped 6 bases and J dropped 7; count of bases not matched to a gene: 15. This CDR3 reads CSAPTLTSAREQYF. For the CDR3, the DNA is TGCAGTGCCCCGACTCTCACTAGCGCCAGAGAGCAGTACTTC.

This clonotype was counted only a few times. The genes are TRBV6-5 and TRBJ2-6; tentatively, D is TRBD1 or TRBD2 (6 bases each). Trimming took 0 bases from V and 4 from J, leaving 7 bases between them. This CDR3 has 15 amino acids. Germline loops: CDR1 MNHEY, CDR2 SVGAGI. The CDR3 region has the DNA TGTGCCAGCAGTTACTCGGGGGGCGGGGCCAACGTCCTGACTTTC. This encodes CASSYSGGGANVLTF.

This clonotype showed up many times. This chain joins TRBV20-1 and TRBJ2-7, with TRBD1 matching 8 bases. Germline V gives CDR1 DFQATT, CDR2 SNEGSKA (reference sequence). J lost 1 base, V lost 6 bases, and 8 bases had no gene match. The CDR3 consists of 14 residues. The CDR3 sequence: CSAGYRDRSYEQYF. In DNA, the CDR3 is TGCAGTGCAGGGTACCGGGACAGGTCCTACGAGCAGTACTTC.

There are many counts of this clonotype. J is TRBJ2-5 and V is TRBV28, with D tentatively TRBD2 (5 bases). In germline, CDR1 is MDHEN, CDR2 SYDVKM. V gave up 6 bases and J gave up 5 bases, with 16 bases separating them. The CDR3 covers 14 residues. The CDR3 region has the DNA TGTGCCAGCAGCCCTCAGCGGCGCCGGGAGACCCAGTACTTC. Its protein product is CASSPQRRRETQYF.

To note about this clonotype: A read error is likely, as this CDR3 ends without the conserved phenylalanine or tryptophan. It is unclear where the CDR3 begins or ends on the DNA, so no DNA is shown, and the CDR3 is as TCRdb lists it. The chain combines TRBV5-1 with TRBJ1-6. The CDR3 contains 8 residues when both ends are counted. Germline lookup yields CDR1 SGHRS and CDR2 YFSETQ. CDR3: CASSRTAS.

The chain employs TRBV7-9 and TRBJ1-6; possibly TRBD1 for D (6 bases). CDR1 and CDR2 (germline): SEHNR, FQNEAQ (reference sequence). The V end lost 6 bases, the J end lost 9 bases, and 15 bases lay between the germline ends. This CDR3 region has 14 residues. CDR3 sequence (DNA): TGTGCCAGCAGAGAGGCAGGGGAAAGTTCACCCCTCCACTTT. Translating it yields CASREAGESSPLHF.